This T cell receptor beta chain is from a study of T cell repertoires in cytomegalovirus infection. Background on the study: Carrying CMV and the relevant HLA type showed in public TCR beta signatures. Study-level findings and limits: Dominant in the ex vivo response were TCR beta clonotypes restricted by HLA-C and specific for CMV. Adding up the frequency of public TCR beta families identified people who carried CMV plus the relevant HLA.

The CDR3 is 12 amino acids. V was cut by 5 bases and J by 8 bases, with 12 bases left in between. TCRdb analysed the reads with MiXCR anew, one entry per CDR3 protein. The sample carries around 280,000 distinct CDR3 sequences, approximately 14% recorded once. This clonotype occurred many times. Its antigen is still unknown. The rearrangement uses TRBV12-3 or TRBV12-4 and TRBJ1-2; D unclear. The sample consisted of PBMCs. This TCR derives from a human donor in good health (CMV status not recorded). Some clones in this sample may be carry-over from other donors' samples. The CDR3, as DNA: TGTGCCAGCAGTCTCCGCCTAGCGGGCTACACCTTC. Translation gives CASSLRLAGYTF.